Reported below is one TCR beta chain. There are many counts of this clonotype. What antigen it recognizes has not been identified. Base-call qualities are not available, and no considerably larger clone is one nucleotide away. The sample originates from a study of molecular identifiers for immune sequencing clone quantification (dated by TCRdb to 2017 to 2018). Some background on the complete study: For a replicate experiment, RNA from around 20,000 or 100,000 naive CD8 T cells was divided into five aliquots, of which four were sequenced. This methods study benchmarked molecular-identifier clustering-based TCR repertoire sequencing (MIDCIRS) and TCR RNA copy counting, using CD8 T cells to do so. Study-level results and caveats: In CMV-specific effector cells, clones with more than 20 RNA copies accounted for over 99% of molecules, whereas in naive cells such clones accounted for under 1%. Modeling gave about 3.2 recovered TCR RNA copies per cell versus approximately 11 by digital PCR, implying approximately 30% capture efficiency. Spiked-in Jurkat TCR RNA equivalent to a single cell was reported to be detectable even among over 800,000 naive CD8 T cells. Naive libraries contained spiked-in Jurkat TCR RNA (roughly ten copies' worth), which is not part of the donor repertoire. Identical TCR molecules sharing a barcode could cause highly expanded clone sizes to be underestimated. When barcode sub-clustering was left out, chimeric consensus sequences inflated TCR diversity, with chimeras reaching as high as 47%.

Taken from cysteine to phenylalanine, the CDR3 has 16 residues. The CDR3 DNA has 48 bases and is translated from base 1. The germline V end is reduced by 5 bases and the J end by 2 bases; junction bases left unmatched: 10. The germline V gene sets CDR1 to SGHTA and CDR2 to FQGNSA. Libraries of naive CD8 T cells were generated from about 19,000 to 1,100,000 sorted cells, with 10%, 30% or 50% of the purified RNA used. Naive CD8 T cells, defined as CD8+CD4-CCR7+CD45RA+, were FACS-sorted into RLT Plus buffer on a BD FACSAria II. Ten to eleven TCR copies' worth of Jurkat RNA were spiked into roughly 20,000-1,000,000 naive CD8 T cell samples to test detection sensitivity. Enrichment of CD8 T cells was performed with RosetteSep CD8+ T Cell Enrichment Cocktail and Ficoll-Paque, after which ACK red cell lysis was carried out. The library was prepared using PCR. Sequencer: Illumina HiSeq 4000. Bulk TCR libraries were generated as previously described, with the TCR primers listed in Table S5 used. The Qiagen AllPrep DNA/RNA kit was used to purify total RNA. Before any analysis, reads coming from multiple sequencing runs of the same library were combined into one pool. The study's processing was this. Reads were retained only if the reads had an exact TCR constant sequence, and the retained reads were trimmed to 150 nt and grouped according to their 12-nt molecular barcodes. Reads in each barcode group were sub-clustered using a 15% Levenshtein threshold, and a quality-weighted consensus sequence was built for each RNA molecule. Non-functional sequences were removed, as were lower-count sequences one edit away from another. Based on fitting two negative binomial distributions, any barcode sub-cluster with under 20% of the maximum read count was discarded. The public reads were reprocessed in TCRdb via fastp at Q25 and MiXCR, keeping in-frame beta chains. Duplicate CDR3 protein sequences are folded into a single record with the most common DNA and genes. The V and J calls were not made by the authors but by TCRdb's processing. This sample lists approximately 60,000 distinct CDR3 sequences; 15% to 20% were detected once. Of the sample, more than 1.3% is held by the ten largest clones.

The clonotype comes from a human donor in good health. Some libraries in this study had Jurkat cell RNA spiked in. Sequenced sample: naive CD8+ T cells from blood, with Jurkat cell RNA spiked in. The label giving this sample's cell subset or site can be read as: FACS-sorted CD8+CD4-CCR7+CD45RA+ naive T cells. This receptor chain uses TRBV7-2 and TRBJ2-5; 8 central nucleotides agree with TRBD2. CDR3 reads: CASSPRRLASQETQYF. Here is the DNA: TGTGCCAGCAGCCCCAGGAGACTAGCGTCTCAAGAGACCCAGTACTTC.